Below, 31 T cell receptor beta chains from the same sample are listed, as sequenced in a study of shared clonotypes between healthy human individuals. The table came from immunoSEQ multiplex PCR; TCRdb's copy has only in-frame clones and leaves some out. The sample yields nearly 1,000,000 clones, less than 85% seen once. Sequencing input: memory CD4+ T cells sorted from blood. The subset: CD45RA-negative fraction. These receptor sequences come from a young man in good health.

On this clone: This sample also contains other DNA sequences that code for the same CDR3. V usage is TRBV18 and J usage is TRBJ2-5; D is ambiguous. The germline V gene encodes CDR1 KGHSH and CDR2 LQKENI. The V gene lost 0 bases and the J gene lost 2 bases, with 4 bases spanning the gap. CDR3 length equals 13 residues. The CDR3 nucleotides read TGTGCCAGCTCACCACCTGCGCAAGAGACCCAGTACTTC. This translates into CASSPPAQETQYF.

CDR3: CAWTPTQGSSYNEQFF. The CDR3 DNA sequence: TGTGCCTGGACTCCGACGCAGGGAAGCTCCTACAATGAGCAGTTCTTC. The chain employs TRBV30 and TRBJ2-1; possible D gene TRBD1, 5 bases. Germline V gene sequence: CDR1 GTSNPN, CDR2 SVGIG (reference sequence). The CDR3 spans 16 residues. The V end lost 4 bases, the J end lost 0 bases, and 16 bases lay between the germline ends.

The V call is TRBV6-6, the J call TRBJ1-2; 9 bases are a match to TRBD1. The CDR3 runs to 13 residues. The germline V gene has CDR1 MNHNY and CDR2 SVGAGI (reference sequence). Losses at the gene ends were 10 bases for V and 6 bases for J; bases not matched to a gene: 9. The CDR3 nucleotides are TGTGCCACCCAATTTACAGGGGGCCATGGCTACACCTTC. The encoded protein is CATQFTGGHGYTF.

The chain couples TRBV7-2 to TRBJ1-4; TRBD1 is a possible D gene (6 bases). In germline, CDR1 is SGHTA, CDR2 FQGNSA. The CDR3 runs 15 residues. Trimming cost V 3 bases and J 5 bases, with 13 bases left between them. The CDR3 DNA reads TGTGCCAGCAGCTTTCAGGGGTTGGGGAATGAAAAACTGTTTTTT. This translates into CASSFQGLGNEKLFF.

The rearrangement uses TRBV5-4 and TRBJ2-3; a weak D match, TRBD1 (6 bases). The CDR3 is 17 amino acids. The V gene's germline CDR1 is SGHNT and CDR2 YYREEE (reference sequence). Trimming took off 2 bases at V and 0 bases at J, with 16 bases between the two ends. CDR3 residues: CASSLGPGQLSTDTQYF. DNA for the CDR3: TGTGCCAGCAGCTTAGGCCCGGGACAACTGAGCACAGATACGCAGTATTTT.

The V call is TRBV2, the J call TRBJ2-2; D is uncertain. Germline values: CDR1 SNHLY, CDR2 FYNNEI. The ends were cut back, 7 bases at V and 1 base at J, with 7 bases in the middle. The CDR3 contains 13 residues. CDR3 sequence reads: CASKPENTGELFF. CDR3 in DNA: TGTGCCAGCAAGCCCGAGAACACCGGGGAGCTGTTTTTT.

The chain links TRBV9 to TRBJ1-2, with 8 bases that match TRBD1. The CDR3 has 15 residues. J gave up 3 bases and V 0 bases, and 4 bases lay outside the gene matches. The germline V gene encodes CDR1 SGDLS and CDR2 YYNGEE. This CDR3 is CASSVGGTGDYGYTF. The DNA for the CDR3 is TGTGCCAGCAGCGTAGGCGGGACAGGCGACTATGGCTACACCTTC.

This rearrangement joins TRBV6-6 to TRBJ2-7; D unclear. Trimming cost V 5 bases and J 4 bases, with 9 bases left between them. This CDR3 comprises 12 residues. Per germline, CDR1 MNHNY and CDR2 SVGAGI (reference sequence). The CDR3 sequence: CASSPGRYEQYF. In DNA, the CDR3 is TGTGCCAGCAGTCCCGGACGTTACGAGCAGTACTTC.

Comment on this clone: The same CDR3 also results from other DNA sequences found in this sample. The chain uses TRBV7-2 and TRBJ2-7; 9 positions agree with TRBD2. CDR1 and CDR2 from the germline V gene are SGHTA and FQGNSA. The CDR3 length is 15 residues. V was pared by 1 base and J by 1 base, with 2 bases of the junction left unmatched. CDR3 region: CASSLGLAASYEQYF. CDR3 coding DNA: TGTGCCAGCAGCTTAGGACTAGCGGCTTCCTACGAGCAGTACTTC.

The chain carries TRBV18 and TRBJ2-7, with a weak D call TRBD1 (5 bases). Germline V gene sequence: CDR1 KGHSH, CDR2 LQKENI. Trimming left V 6 bases short and J 9 bases short, with 18 bases between. The CDR3 spans 13 residues. CDR3 in amino acids: CASSPADRKGQYF. The CDR3 region has the DNA TGTGCCAGCTCGCCGGCAGACAGAAAGGGGCAGTACTTC.

V gene TRBV30 combines with J gene TRBJ2-3; D tentatively reads TRBD1 or TRBD2 (5 bases each). The CDR3 has 12 residues. V lost 5 bases, J lost 10 bases, and 16 bases lay in between. CDR1 and CDR2 from the germline V gene are GTSNPN and SVGIG (reference sequence). CDR3: CAWGTDFEAQYF. DNA for the CDR3: TGTGCCTGGGGGACGGATTTCGAGGCGCAGTATTTT.

The J gene is TRBJ1-1, the V gene TRBV27; 7 positions agree with TRBD1. V lost 3 bases and J lost 6; bases outside the gene matches: 19. The germline V gene has CDR1 MNHEY and CDR2 SMNVEV (reference sequence). This CDR3 has 18 amino acids. The CDR3 bases are TGTGCCAGCAGTTTCCTCCCCGTAAAGAAAGGGGGCAGGCCTGAAGCTTTCTTT. Translating it yields CASSFLPVKKGGRPEAFF.

This clone was detected many times. The chain has TRBV4-1 and TRBJ2-5; a weak D match, TRBD1 (6 bases). The germline gives CDR1 MGHRA, CDR2 YSYEKL. Trimming shortened V by 0 bases and J by 5 bases, and 13 bases separated the two germline ends. The CDR3 extends over 15 amino acids. Here the CDR3 reads CASSQEGARGETQYF. The DNA of the CDR3 is TGCGCCAGCAGCCAAGAGGGGGCTAGGGGGGAGACCCAGTACTTC.

Many counts were recorded for this clone. Other DNA sequences of this sample code for an identical CDR3. The V gene is TRBV7-2, the J gene TRBJ2-1; 9 bases are a match to TRBD2. Trimming cost V 2 bases and J 7 bases; bases outside gene matches: 6. The CDR3 spans 15 residues. CDR1 is SGHTA and CDR2 is FQGNSA in the germline V gene. CDR3 residues: CASSLQAGGSNEQFF. The CDR3 coding sequence is TGTGCCAGCAGCTTACAAGCGGGAGGATCGAATGAGCAGTTCTTC.

This sequence joins TRBV7-9 and TRBJ2-7; TRBD2 matches at 11 bases. Per the germline V gene, CDR1 is SEHNR and CDR2 is FQNEAQ (reference sequence). V trimming: 0 bases; J trimming: 6 bases; junction bases outside the gene matches: 4. CDR3 size: 15 residues. CDR3 amino acids: CASSLANSGRAEQYF. CDR3 coding DNA: TGTGCCAGCAGCTTAGCGAATAGCGGGAGGGCCGAGCAGTACTTC.

The table lists this clone with a count of one. V gene TRBV19 combines with J gene TRBJ1-5, with 7 bases lining up with TRBD1. Germline-derived CDR1 and CDR2 are LNHDA and SQIVND (reference sequence). The CDR3 contains 14 residues. The V segment lost 6 bases and the J segment 4 bases; nucleotides outside the gene matches: 6. CDR3 amino acids: CASRPWTGNQPQHF. The CDR3 region has the DNA TGTGCCAGTAGGCCCTGGACAGGTAATCAGCCCCAGCATTTT.

The chain carries TRBV10-3 and TRBJ1-2, with unresolved D. Trimming cost V 11 bases and J 5 bases, with 15 bases left between them. CDR3 length equals 12 residues. Germline V CDR1 and CDR2: ENHRY, SYGVKD. CDR3 in DNA: TGTGCCGTCGCTGGTGATAATTATGGCTACACCTTC. It is translated as CAVAGDNYGYTF.

J is TRBJ2-1 and V is TRBV7-2, with 8 bases identical to TRBD2. The CDR3 consists of 15 residues. Per the germline V gene, CDR1 is SGHTA and CDR2 is FQGNSA. V lost 5 bases, J lost 2 bases, and 5 bases stayed unmatched. For the CDR3, the DNA is TGTGCCAGCAGCCCCGGGACTAGGACCTACAATGAGCAGTTCTTC. Its translation: CASSPGTRTYNEQFF.

The genes are TRBV20-1 and TRBJ1-1; 7 nucleotides align to TRBD1. The CDR3 has 11 amino acids. CDR1 and CDR2 from the germline V gene are DFQATT and SNEGSKA (reference sequence). V was clipped by 6 bases and J by 11 bases; unmatched bases: 9. CDR3 amino acids: CSAGDRERAFF. The CDR3 nucleotides are TGCAGTGCAGGAGACAGGGAGAGGGCTTTCTTT.

This clone occurred once. DNA of the CDR3: TGTGCCAGCAGTTTCCAAAGCGGCAATCAGCCCCAGCATTTT. This encodes CASSFQSGNQPQHF. The J gene is TRBJ1-5, the V gene TRBV28; D ambiguous. Germline loops: CDR1 MDHEN, CDR2 SYDVKM. CDR3 length: 14 residues. Trimming took off 3 bases at V and 2 bases at J, with 8 bases between the two ends.

This chain connects TRBV6-5 to TRBJ1-1; D ambiguous. Germline V gene sequence: CDR1 MNHEY, CDR2 SVGAGI. Between the trimmed V and J ends, which lost 7 bases and 1 base, there was a span of 13 bases. The CDR3 sequence is 14 residues long. The CDR3 DNA is TGTGCCAGCATAGCAGGACCTTGGAACACTGAAGCTTTCTTT. As protein: CASIAGPWNTEAFF.

This chain links TRBV5-4 with TRBJ1-6; possibly TRBD1 for D (6 bases). The V gene's germline CDR1 is SGHNT and CDR2 YYREEE (reference sequence). CDR3 length equals 16 residues. V gave up 4 bases and J gave up 6 bases, with 17 bases separating them. The CDR3 sequence: CASSVSPGQVNSPLHF. The CDR3 DNA reads as TGTGCCAGCAGCGTTAGCCCGGGACAAGTTAATTCACCCCTCCACTTT. Full variable domain (remainder filled in from reference TRBV5-4 and TRBJ1-6): ETGVTQSPTHLIKTRGQQVTLRCSSQSGHNTVSWYQQALGQGPQFIFQYYREEENGRGNFPPRFSGLQFPNYSSELNVNALELDDSALYLCASSVSPGQVNSPLHFGNGTRLTVT.

This clone was seen only once. Other DNA sequences from this sample encode an identical CDR3 as well. The chain links TRBV15 to TRBJ1-5, with 7 bases aligning to TRBD1. The junction had 4 bases not matched to a gene; V was cut back by 3 bases and J by 5 bases. This CDR3 region has 14 residues. Germline V gene sequence: CDR1 LNHNV, CDR2 YYDKDF (reference sequence). CDR3 nucleotide sequence: TGTGCCACCAGCAGGGCAGGGACAGATCAGCCCCAGCATTTT. This gives the protein CATSRAGTDQPQHF.

The J gene is TRBJ2-7, the V gene TRBV6-1; 11 positions agree with TRBD2. Germline V CDR1 and CDR2: MNHNS, SASEGT. CDR3 length: 16 amino acids. Trimming removed 4 bases from V and 9 bases from J; junction bases left unmatched: 14. For the CDR3, the DNA is TGTGCCAGCAGTGGCTTAGCGGGAGGGCCTGGTGGTGGGCAGTACTTC. Translated: CASSGLAGGPGGGQYF.

A few counts support this clone. The chain uses TRBV15 and TRBJ2-5; possibly TRBD2 for D (5 bases). Per germline, CDR1 LNHNV and CDR2 YYDKDF (reference sequence). The CDR3 runs to 15 residues. V lost 0 bases and J 0 bases, leaving 8 bases between the germline ends. CDR3 DNA sequence: TGTGCCACCAGCAGAGATCGAGGGTACCAAGAGACCCAGTACTTC. This translates into CATSRDRGYQETQYF. The full variable domain, its missing parts supplied by reference TRBV15 and TRBJ2-5, is DAMVIQNPRYQVTQFGKPVTLSCSQTLNHNVMYWYQQKSSQAPKLLFHYYDKDFNNEADTPDNFQSRRPNTSFCFLDIRSPGLGDTAMYLCATSRDRGYQETQYFGPGTRLLVL.

The chain links TRBV6-1 to TRBJ2-5; TRBD2 might be the D (6 bases). In germline, CDR1 is MNHNS, CDR2 SASEGT. The CDR3 runs 15 residues. V was shortened by 0 bases and J by 0 bases, with 8 bases between the two germline ends. CDR3 sequence: CASSEARGYQETQYF. The CDR3 bases are TGTGCCAGCAGTGAAGCTCGGGGGTACCAAGAGACCCAGTACTTC.

V and J are TRBV7-6 and TRBJ2-1, with 9 bases matching TRBD2. This CDR3 region has 18 residues. V gave up 5 bases and J gave up 7 bases; unmatched junction bases: 18. CDR1 and CDR2 (germline): SGHVS, FNYEAQ. Written as DNA, the CDR3 is TGTGCCAGCAGCCCACGGGCGGCGTCTGCGGGGGGGTCTAATGAGCAGTTCTTC. Protein: CASSPRAASAGGSNEQFF.

This chain connects TRBV5-1 to TRBJ2-1; D remains ambiguous. The CDR3 totals 15 residues. V gave up 3 bases and J gave up 0 bases, with 10 bases separating them. Germline loops: CDR1 SGHRS, CDR2 YFSETQ. The CDR3 region has the DNA TGCGCCAGCAGCTCCTCAATAAGCTCCTACAATGAGCAGTTCTTC. This sequence encodes CASSSSISSYNEQFF.

The rearrangement joins TRBV11-2 to TRBJ1-1; D is perhaps TRBD1 (5 bases). The V gene lost 3 bases and the J gene lost 4 bases, with 15 bases spanning the gap. Germline-derived CDR1 and CDR2 are SGHAT and FQNNGV. The CDR3 runs 15 residues. The CDR3 loop reads CASSFYGAGSTEAFF. The CDR3 DNA reads as TGTGCCAGCAGCTTCTACGGGGCAGGGAGCACTGAAGCTTTCTTT.

The CDR3 bases are TGTGCCAGCACCCTACTAGCGGGAGATCGGGAGACCCAGTACTTC. This sequence encodes CASTLLAGDRETQYF. The chain joins TRBV2 to TRBJ2-5, with TRBD2 matching 11 bases. In germline, CDR1 is SNHLY, CDR2 FYNNEI. The CDR3 loop spans 15 amino acids. Trimming cost V 7 bases and J 5 bases; bases outside gene matches: 9.

V and J are TRBV27 and TRBJ1-1, with D tentatively TRBD1 (5 bases). The CDR3 length is 16 residues. CDR1 is MNHEY, CDR2 SMNVEV, per germline (reference sequence). The V and J ends lost 2 bases and 4 bases respectively, with 17 bases between them. This chain's CDR3 is CASSLRAGSRGTEAFF. The CDR3 coding sequence is TGTGCCAGCAGTTTAAGGGCAGGGTCTAGGGGCACTGAAGCTTTCTTT.